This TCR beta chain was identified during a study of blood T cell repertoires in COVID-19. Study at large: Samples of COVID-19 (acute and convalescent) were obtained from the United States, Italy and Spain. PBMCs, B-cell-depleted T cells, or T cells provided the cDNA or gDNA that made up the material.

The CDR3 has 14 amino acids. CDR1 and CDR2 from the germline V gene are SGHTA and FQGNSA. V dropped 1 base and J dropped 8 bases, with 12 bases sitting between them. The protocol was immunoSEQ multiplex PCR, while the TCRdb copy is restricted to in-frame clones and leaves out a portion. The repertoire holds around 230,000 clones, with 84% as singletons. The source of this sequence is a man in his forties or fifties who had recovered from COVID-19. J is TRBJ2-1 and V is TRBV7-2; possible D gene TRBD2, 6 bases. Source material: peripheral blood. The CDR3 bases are TGTGCCAGCAGCTTAGGACTAGGGAGTTATGAGCAGTTCTTC. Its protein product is CASSLGLGSYEQFF. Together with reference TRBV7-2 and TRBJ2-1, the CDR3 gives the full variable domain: GAGVSQSPSNKVTEKGKDVELRCDPISGHTALYWYRQSLGQGLEFLIYFQGNSAPDKSGLPSDRFSAERTGGSVSTLTIQRTQQEDSAVYLCASSLGLGSYEQFFGPGTRLTVL.